This is a list of T cell receptor beta chains from one sample in a study of regulatory T cells in long-lasting Graves disease. TCRdb reanalysed the multiplex PCR reads using MiXCR and keeps one entry per CDR3 protein. The sample contains roughly 450,000 distinct CDR3 sequences, about 20% of which appear only once. This sample comprised peripheral blood mononuclear cells (PBMCs), obtained when the disease was refractory, from a patient treated with antithyroid drugs. These receptors all stem from a female donor with Graves disease. The CDR3 runs from the conserved cysteine through the conserved F or W. D genes are given only for firm matches. Not all rows give a size; the values are once, few, many and, for expanded clones, a class.

J gene: TRBJ2-7
clone size: NA
V gene: TRBV10-3
D gene: TRBD1
CDR3 protein: CAIADREIREQYF
CDR3 DNA: TGTGCCATCGCGGACAGGGAAATCCGCGAGCAGTACTTC

J gene: TRBJ2-3
clone size: NA
V gene: TRBV6-9
D gene: NA
CDR3 protein: CASSYSLEVRADTQYF
CDR3 DNA: TGTGCCAGCAGTTACTCTCTAGAGGTTCGCGCAGATACGCAGTATTTT

J gene: TRBJ1-1
clone size: many
V gene: TRBV5-1
D gene: NA
CDR3 protein: CASSLGRMAFF
CDR3 DNA: TGCGCCAGCAGCTTGGGGAGAATGGCTTTCTTT

J gene: TRBJ2-7
clone size: many
V gene: TRBV7-2
D gene: TRBD2
CDR3 protein: CASSLVGLADEQYF
CDR3 DNA: TGTGCCAGCAGCTTAGTAGGACTAGCGGACGAGCAGTACTTC

J gene: TRBJ2-6
clone size: many
V gene: TRBV6-9
D gene: TRBD2
CDR3 protein: CASSYYPSGRPSGANVLTF
CDR3 DNA: TGTGCCAGCAGTTACTATCCTAGCGGGCGCCCCTCTGGGGCCAACGTCCTGACTTTC

J gene: TRBJ1-3
clone size: few
V gene: TRBV12-3/TRBV12-4
D gene: TRBD1
CDR3 protein: CASNPNRDSLFENTIYF
CDR3 DNA: TGTGCCAGCAACCCGAACCGGGACAGCCTATTTGAAAACACCATATATTTT

J gene: TRBJ1-1
clone size: NA
V gene: TRBV7-8
D gene: NA
CDR3 protein: CASSFMGGTPNTEAFF
CDR3 DNA: TGTGCCAGCAGCTTTATGGGGGGTACGCCGAACACTGAAGCTTTCTTT

J gene: TRBJ2-1
clone size: few
V gene: TRBV20-1
D gene: TRBD2
CDR3 protein: CSAPGTSGAPPPYNEQFF
CDR3 DNA: TGCAGTGCTCCCGGGACTAGCGGGGCACCTCCCCCCTACAATGAGCAGTTCTTC

J gene: TRBJ1-4
clone size: few
V gene: TRBV20-1
D gene: TRBD1
CDR3 protein: CSARTGGATNEKLFF
CDR3 DNA: TGCAGTGCTAGAACAGGGGGGGCAACTAATGAAAAACTGTTTTTT

J gene: TRBJ2-5
clone size: many
V gene: TRBV20-1
D gene: NA
CDR3 protein: CSASLTGSTETQYF
CDR3 DNA: TGCAGTGCTAGCCTTACAGGCTCCACCGAGACCCAGTACTTC

J gene: TRBJ1-1
clone size: NA
V gene: TRBV3-1
D gene: NA
CDR3 protein: CASSASAPSNTEAFF
CDR3 DNA: TGTGCCAGCAGCGCTAGCGCACCGTCGAACACTGAAGCTTTCTTT

J gene: TRBJ2-4
clone size: many
V gene: TRBV28
D gene: NA
CDR3 protein: CASSLPPGFGAKNIQYF
CDR3 DNA: TGTGCCAGCAGTTTACCTCCGGGCTTTGGGGCCAAAAACATTCAGTACTTC

J gene: TRBJ2-7
clone size: NA
V gene: TRBV5-1
D gene: NA
CDR3 protein: CASRADGTYEQYF
CDR3 DNA: TGCGCCAGCAGAGCCGACGGTACCTACGAGCAGTACTTC

J gene: TRBJ2-5
clone size: many
V gene: TRBV6-2/TRBV6-3
D gene: NA
CDR3 protein: CASSYGRGWGVETQYF
CDR3 DNA: TGTGCCAGCAGTTACGGTCGTGGTTGGGGGGTGGAGACCCAGTACTTC

J gene: TRBJ1-1
clone size: many
V gene: TRBV28
D gene: NA
CDR3 protein: CASSFGRTEAFF
CDR3 DNA: TGTGCCAGCAGCTTCGGTAGGACTGAAGCTTTCTTT

J gene: TRBJ1-2
clone size: many
V gene: TRBV28
D gene: NA
CDR3 protein: CASSLPQGRGVGYTF
CDR3 DNA: TGTGCCAGCAGTTTGCCCCAGGGGAGAGGGGTTGGCTACACCTTC

J gene: TRBJ1-4
clone size: many
V gene: TRBV5-6
D gene: TRBD1
CDR3 protein: CASTRGGGDAKLFF
CDR3 DNA: TGTGCCAGCACCAGAGGGGGCGGGGACGCAAAACTGTTTTTT